This T cell receptor beta chain emerged from a study of PD-L1 blockade in urothelial cancer (dated by TCRdb to 2016 to 2017). At the level of the whole study: Every patient began therapy in the mid-2010s and was given atezolizumab 1,200 mg intravenously every 3 weeks. Pretreatment blood TCR-seq was available for twenty-nine patients, at least one posttreatment blood collection was obtained for about 24 patients, and tumor TCR-seq was available for about 24 patients. In the same patients, whole exome sequencing and RNA sequencing of pretreatment tumors were performed in addition to TCR sequencing. Durable clinical benefit was achieved by nine patients but not by the remaining 20. Pretreatment tumor samples, along with matched peripheral blood serially collected before and after atezolizumab treatment, were subjected to TCR sequencing. Patients had an ECOG performance status of 0 or 1 and had received between 0 and 3 prior chemotherapy regimens. About nine tenths of the roughly 29 patients were identified as males with urothelial cancer of bladder origin, and a prior smoking history was reported by 18 of 29 patients. The study, an exploratory multi-omic analysis, examined somatic, immune and clinical correlates of response to PD-L1 blockade with atezolizumab in urothelial cancer. Durable clinical benefit was defined as progression-free survival longer than 6 months, and TCR features were also tested against progression-free and overall survival. Blood samples were analyzed at two time points: 3 weeks after treatment start (second dose) and 6 weeks after treatment start. Blood samples gave median yields of approximately 130,000 T cells and 82,636 unique TCRs, along with a median clonality of 0.080. General conclusions and limits of the study: Because the sample size was small (n of about 29) and many exploratory analyses were performed, the results are intended to be hypothesis-generating. Patients with durable benefit showed greater expansion of tumor-associated TCR clones in peripheral blood 3 weeks after starting treatment (n of about 22, p = 0.022). A pretreatment peripheral blood TCR clonality below the median was linked to improved progression-free and overall survival.

Points on this clone: Its cognate antigen has yet to be identified. Per-base quality was not reported, and no clone a single base away is much larger than it.

The germline V gene (reference sequence) gives CDR1 as SEHNR and CDR2 as FQNEAQ. The V and J ends are trimmed by 5 bases and 3 bases, leaving 17 bases between them. The CDR3 goes from the cysteine to the phenylalanine over 15 residues. Of all the DNA, just the CDR3 is kept, 45 bases in frame from base 1. The cohort included some 30 patients with locally advanced or metastatic urothelial carcinoma who were treated at Memorial Sloan Kettering on a trial protocol. Peripheral blood mononuclear cells were collected pretreatment and during treatment, with between 1 and 8 total time points obtained per patient. The Qiagen DNeasy Blood extraction kit was used to purify genomic DNA from total PBMCs and tumor samples. PBMCs were collected pretreatment and during treatment, and were isolated and stored as previously described. To estimate absolute template abundance from read counts, synthetic TCR analog templates were spiked into each PCR. Using the immunoSEQ assay, TCRbeta CDR3 regions were amplified from genomic DNA with bias-controlled V and J gene primers. Sequencing of rearranged TCRbeta segments was performed at approximately 20X coverage. The original pipeline was this. Clustering was used to correct sequencing errors, and CDR3s were annotated against IMGT to assign V, D and J genes. Downstream analyses used only productive TCRbeta rearrangements, leaving out any out-of-frame or stop-codon sequences. Clonality was calculated as one minus the Shannon entropy normalized by the log of the number of unique productive sequences. Fisher's exact test with Benjamini-Hochberg correction, at a threshold of adjusted p below 0.01, was used to find clones that differed between time points or between blood and tumor. TCRdb re-hosts the immuneACCESS table, in-frame sequences only. Its copies lack some clones; in the studies checked, an unresolved V gene accounts for under half of them, and the cause for the rest is not known. V, J and clone size derive from that table, while D and trimming were established from the DNA sequence. The sample data list about 100,000 clones, and over 80% of these were observed just once. The ten largest clonotypes hold about 0.91% of the sample.

The sample in question was PBMCs, obtained around atezolizumab (anti-PD-L1) treatment. The sequence came from an elderly woman with urothelial cancer. Recombination connected TRBV7-9 to TRBJ2-7; the D segment could be TRBD2, given 6 matching bases. The DNA is TGTGCCAGCAGCCCCAAAGGCGGGGATGGCTACGAGCAGTACTTC. This encodes CASSPKGGDGYEQYF.